This T cell receptor (beta chain) is drawn from a study of post-analysis software for immune sequencing data. Study summary: Courses of disease covered relapsing-remitting, secondary progressive and progressive-relapsing multiple sclerosis.

Regarding the study as a whole: Elevated frequency relative to controls characterized four to six TRBV segments in patients, TRBV5-6, TRBV5-1 and TRBV20-1 among them. Co-batched samples clustered tightly together by F measure.

Concerning this clonotype: Its antigen is as yet unknown.

Unique molecular identifiers were built into the TCR beta cDNA libraries. T cells numbering roughly 1 to 10 million yielded a few hundred thousand cDNA molecules. MiXCR, run by TCRdb on the PCR reads, gives a single entry per CDR3 protein. The table records 650,000 to 900,000 distinct CDR3 sequences, about half of them present only once. This CDR3 has 15 residues. Germline trimming cut 6 bases from V and 4 bases from J; bases unmatched to any gene: 9. Per the germline V gene, CDR1 is KGHSH and CDR2 is LQKENI. This TCR came from a girl between 5 and 17 years old with multiple sclerosis. The chain has TRBV18 and TRBJ2-1, with 7 bases matching TRBD2. The sequencing sample was made of blood. The CDR3 region is CASSPEAGVYNEQFF. CDR3 nucleotides: TGTGCCAGCTCCCCCGAGGCGGGAGTGTACAATGAGCAGTTCTTC. The whole variable domain, remainder taken from reference TRBV18 and TRBJ2-1, is NAGVMQNPRHLVRRRGQEARLRCSPMKGHSHVYWYRQLPEEGLKFMVYLQKENIIDESGMPKERFSAEFPKEGPSILRIQQVVRGDSAAYFCASSPEAGVYNEQFFGPGTRLTVL.